A selection of T cell receptor beta chains follows, all from one sample in a study of T cell repertoires in aging, cancer and after chemotherapy. MiXCR, applied by TCRdb to the multiplex PCR reads, yields one record per CDR3 protein. Found here are 6,500 to 9,500 distinct CDR3 sequences, roughly 25% of them singletons; the top ten hold about 2.9%. Sequenced: blood. The receptors derive from a human donor with a blood cancer. The CDR3 runs from the conserved cysteine through the conserved F or W. The order of the fields is J gene, V gene, CDR3 protein.

>TRBJ1-5|TRBV27
CASSFSGQGGYQPQHF
>TRBJ1-3|TRBV30
CAWDWTGSSGNTIYF
>TRBJ2-1|TRBV27
CASSSGDTPSNEQFF
>TRBJ2-1|TRBV6-5
CASRNSPNEQFF
>TRBJ1-1|TRBV7-2
CASTFNRGERTEAFF
>TRBJ2-4|TRBV6-2/TRBV6-3
CASSTGLAAVSNIQYF
>TRBJ2-2|TRBV5-6
CASSFPSAVTGELFF
>TRBJ1-2|TRBV19
CASSMPGTAIGYTF
>TRBJ1-2|TRBV12-3/TRBV12-4
CASSLTRPYGYTF
>TRBJ1-4|TRBV20-1
CSARGVGSGLNEKLFF
>TRBJ1-6|TRBV6-6
CASSSPGQGVSPLHF
>TRBJ1-2|TRBV10-3
CAISELSGTPYGYTF
>TRBJ2-7|TRBV19
CASSSGTTYEQYF
>TRBJ1-1|TRBV5-6
CASSGGGLVSPNTEAFF
>TRBJ2-1|TRBV29-1
CSVDSSGINEQFF
>TRBJ1-3|TRBV28
CASSSRRQWVNTIYF
>TRBJ1-1|TRBV5-1
CASSWGPVGMNTEAFF
>TRBJ2-7|TRBV14
CASSQDSGGRDEQYF
>TRBJ1-2|TRBV28
CASTANYGYTF
>TRBJ2-7|TRBV5-1
CASSLGRWSDSYEQYF
>TRBJ1-1|TRBV30
CAWSPPGGRNTEAFF
>TRBJ2-3|TRBV12-3/TRBV12-4
CASSLRWGEGTDTQYF
>TRBJ1-5|TRBV11-1
CASSLGGDWANNQPQHF
>TRBJ2-7|TRBV19
CASSILAGGTYEQYF
>TRBJ2-2|TRBV20-1
CSARARTPNTGELFF
>TRBJ2-7|TRBV5-1
CASSFRTHGQGFSYEQYF
>TRBJ1-5|TRBV10-3
CATSGTGGNQPQHF
>TRBJ2-1|TRBV6-2/TRBV6-3
CASGEGDEQFF
>TRBJ2-4|TRBV7-2
CASSSGNLISKNIQYF
>TRBJ2-5|TRBV12-3/TRBV12-4
CASSLPLGTQYF
>TRBJ2-7|TRBV7-6
CASSPTHSTNEQYF
>TRBJ2-7|TRBV11-1
CASSLSGTGTEQYF